The 2 T cell receptor beta chains given below trace back to one sample, sequenced in a study of T cell responses to AZD1222 COVID-19 vaccine. The repertoire was sequenced with immunoSEQ multiplex PCR; TCRdb's copy has only in-frame clones and lacks some. The table records 75,000 to 90,000 clones, about nine tenths of them present only once. The sequencing here drew on peripheral blood, taken on day 0 of AZD1222 vaccination. The receptors here all came from an adult in good health.

The chain links TRBV5-6 to TRBJ1-5, with 9 bases that match TRBD1. The junction had 2 bases not matched to a gene; V was cut back by 2 bases and J by 2 bases. The CDR3 is 15 residues long. Germline V CDR1 and CDR2: SGHDT, YYEEEE. Here the CDR3 DNA reads TGTGCCAGCAGCTTTTGGACAGGGGGCAATCAGCCCCAGCATTTT. Translating gives CASSFWTGGNQPQHF.

The J gene is TRBJ1-3, the V gene TRBV18; D is ambiguous. The CDR3 runs to 15 residues. V gave up 6 bases and J gave up 0 bases, with 12 bases separating them. Germline CDR1 and CDR2: KGHSH and LQKENI. CDR3 bases: TGTGCCAGCTCGCCAAGTCCCAGCTCTGGAAACACCATATATTTT. Protein product: CASSPSPSSGNTIYF. Filled out from reference TRBV18 and TRBJ1-3, the complete variable domain reads NAGVMQNPRHLVRRRGQEARLRCSPMKGHSHVYWYRQLPEEGLKFMVYLQKENIIDESGMPKERFSAEFPKEGPSILRIQQVVRGDSAAYFCASSPSPSSGNTIYFGEGSWLTVV.